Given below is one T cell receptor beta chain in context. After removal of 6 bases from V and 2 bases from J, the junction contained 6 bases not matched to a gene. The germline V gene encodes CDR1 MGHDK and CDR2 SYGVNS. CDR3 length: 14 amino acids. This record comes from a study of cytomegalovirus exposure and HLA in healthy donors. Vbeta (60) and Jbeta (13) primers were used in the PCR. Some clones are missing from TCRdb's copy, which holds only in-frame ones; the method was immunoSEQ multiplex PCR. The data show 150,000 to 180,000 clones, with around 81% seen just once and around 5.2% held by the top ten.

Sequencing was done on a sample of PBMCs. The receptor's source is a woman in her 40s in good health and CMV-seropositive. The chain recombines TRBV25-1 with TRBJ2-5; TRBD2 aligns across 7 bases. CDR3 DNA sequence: TGTGCCAGCAGCTGGGGAGGGAATCAAGAGACCCAGTACTTC. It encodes CASSWGGNQETQYF.